The T cell receptor beta chain described here comes from a study of OX40 agonist ivuxolimab in advanced cancers. Across the study: The drug used for patients, ivuxolimab, was an agonistic anti-OX40 (CD134) antibody. Broader study findings: Some patients who did not respond also had low normalized T-cell clonal expansion. CD8+ T cells showed, on average, more clonal expansion than CD4+ cells. Dosing at 0.1 to 3.0 mg/kg was accompanied by clonal expansion of CD4+ and CD8+ blood T cells by week 6.

CDR1 is MDHEN, CDR2 SYDVKM, per germline. The CDR3 is 12 residues long. Trimming cost V 1 base and J 8 bases, with 6 bases left between them. Assay: immunoSEQ multiplex PCR; the TCRdb copy retains only in-frame clones and omits some. The sample carries about 38,000 clones, approximately 92% recorded once. Concerning this clone itself: The antigen remains undetermined.

This clonotype was sampled from an adult with an advanced solid tumor such as melanoma, head and neck, liver or kidney cancer. This sample comprised CD4+ or CD8+ T cells sorted from blood, obtained in a trial of the OX40 agonist ivuxolimab. V is TRBV28 and J is TRBJ2-1, with D possibly TRBD2 on 5 matching bases. CDR3 sequence (DNA): TGTGCCAGCAGTTTATCCGGGGATGAGCAGTTCTTC. Translated, it gives CASSLSGDEQFF. Using reference TRBV28 and TRBJ2-1 for the parts outside the CDR3, the full variable domain is DVKVTQSSRYLVKRTGEKVFLECVQDMDHENMFWYRQDPGLGLRLIYFSYDVKMKEKGDIPEGYSVSREKKERFSLILESASTNQTSMYLCASSLSGDEQFFGPGTRLTVL.